One T cell receptor beta chain is described in this entry. Antigen unknown. Primers included in the PCR were 60 Vbeta and 13 Jbeta primers. This table comes from immunoSEQ multiplex PCR, and its TCRdb copy is limited to in-frame clones, with some not included. This sample has about 160,000 clones, with 70% to 85% found just once. The data originate from a study of cytomegalovirus exposure and HLA in healthy donors. Study-level points and caveats: In the analysis, some V segments, TRBV6-2 and TRBV6-3 included, were excluded as indistinguishable. Researchers reported that three CMV-associated chains were confirmed in vitro as CMV antigen-specific. The presence/absence work took it that sequencing depth was about the same across donors.

The germline CDR1 and CDR2 sequences are SGHDT and YYEEEE. This CDR3 comprises 14 residues. The germline V and J ends were trimmed by 4 bases and 7 bases, with 14 bases remaining between them. As for the donors, each was a healthy bone marrow donor. The sequenced sample consisted of PBMCs. This TCR was sampled from a man aged 50-60 years in good health and CMV-seropositive. V usage is TRBV5-6 and J usage is TRBJ1-4; D not certain. CDR3 in amino acids: CASSLGSVVEKLFF. The CDR3 DNA is TGTGCCAGCAGCCTTGGTTCAGTCGTTGAAAAACTGTTTTTT.